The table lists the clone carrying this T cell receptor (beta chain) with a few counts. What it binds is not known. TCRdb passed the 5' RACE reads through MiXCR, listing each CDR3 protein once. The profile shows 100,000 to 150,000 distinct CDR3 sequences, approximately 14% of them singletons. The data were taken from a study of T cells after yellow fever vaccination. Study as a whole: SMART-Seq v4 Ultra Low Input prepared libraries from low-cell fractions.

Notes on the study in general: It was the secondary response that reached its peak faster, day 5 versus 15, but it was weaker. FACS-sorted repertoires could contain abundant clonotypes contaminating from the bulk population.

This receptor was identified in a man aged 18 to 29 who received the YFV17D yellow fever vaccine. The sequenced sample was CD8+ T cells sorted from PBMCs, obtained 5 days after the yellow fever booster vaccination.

CDR3 sequence: CASSSLAGTGELFF. The DNA of the CDR3 is TGTGCCAGCAGCTCACTAGCGGGTACCGGGGAGCTGTTTTTT. This chain connects TRBV7-2 to TRBJ2-2, with 9 bases lining up with TRBD2. The V gene end was trimmed by 4 bases and the J gene end by 5 bases; junction bases not matched to a gene: 2. Germline assignment: CDR1 SGHTA and CDR2 FQGNSA. The CDR3 is 14 amino acids. The variable domain in full, completed from reference TRBV7-2 and TRBJ2-2, reads GAGVSQSPSNKVTEKGKDVELRCDPISGHTALYWYRQSLGQGLEFLIYFQGNSAPDKSGLPSDRFSAERTGGSVSTLTIQRTQQEDSAVYLCASSSLAGTGELFFGEGSRLTVL.